The 9 T cell receptor beta chains below were found in one sample sequenced in a study of T-cell memory formation after mild COVID-19. Each CDR3 protein gets one entry after TCRdb re-called the 5' RACE reads with MiXCR. This table has about 190,000 distinct CDR3 sequences, around 30% appearing once. Specimen: PBMCs or a T cell subset sorted from them (not recorded which). These receptors were taken from an adult woman who had mild COVID-19 (a few samples of this study predate the infection). Cell type and time point are not known.

The V call is TRBV5-1, the J call TRBJ2-1; TRBD2 is a possible D gene (7 bases). The CDR3 is 18 residues long. The V end was cut by 1 base, the J end by 2 bases, with 19 bases between. Germline loops: CDR1 SGHRS, CDR2 YFSETQ. The CDR3 DNA reads as TGCGCCAGCAGCTTGACTATCGGGGGGCCGGGAACCTACAATGAGCAGTTCTTC. Translated, it gives CASSLTIGGPGTYNEQFF.

The V call is TRBV5-5, the J call TRBJ2-2; D is perhaps TRBD2 (5 bases). Germline loops: CDR1 SGHKS, CDR2 YYEKEE (reference sequence). The CDR3 covers 16 residues. Trimming cost V 4 bases and J 1 base, with 14 bases left between them. CDR3 amino acids: CASSTGWTLNTGELFF. CDR3 nucleotide sequence: TGTGCCAGCAGCACCGGGTGGACTTTGAACACCGGGGAGCTGTTTTTT.

This clonotype showed up just a few times. The V and J genes are TRBV7-9 and TRBJ2-1; D may match TRBD1 or TRBD2 (5 bases each). The CDR3 sequence is 12 residues long. The germline CDR1 and CDR2 sequences are SEHNR and FQNEAQ (reference sequence). V lost 5 bases, J lost 8 bases, and 10 bases lay in between. CDR3 in amino acids: CASSTGPHEQFF. CDR3 coding DNA: TGTGCCAGCAGCACGGGACCCCATGAGCAGTTCTTC.

This clonotype was counted only a few times. The rearrangement joins TRBV6-5 to TRBJ2-3; D gene unclear. V was clipped by 2 bases and J by 6 bases, with 9 bases between them. Per germline, CDR1 MNHEY and CDR2 SVGAGI. The length of the CDR3 is 13 residues. The CDR3 sequence: CASSYRDWDTQYF. The CDR3 coding sequence is TGTGCCAGCAGTTACCGTGACTGGGATACGCAGTATTTT.

The chain's CDR3 is CASSQEGQPLGNTIYF. The CDR3 DNA follows: TGCGCCAGCAGCCAAGAGGGACAGCCCTTGGGAAACACCATATATTTT. This chain uses TRBV4-1 with TRBJ1-3; 7 nucleotides match TRBD1. After removal of 0 bases from V and 4 bases from J, the junction contained 6 bases not matched to a gene. This CDR3 is built from 16 residues. The V gene's germline CDR1 is MGHRA and CDR2 YSYEKL.

This clonotype turned up a few times. The J gene is TRBJ2-2, the V gene TRBV11-3; 8 nucleotides match TRBD2. The CDR3 is 19 amino acids. V lost 7 bases and J lost 0; bases outside the gene matches: 16. The germline V gene has CDR1 SGHNT and CDR2 YENEEA. As DNA, the CDR3 is TGTGCCAGCACCCCGGGGGGGGCGGAGGTGTACGCGAACACCGGGGAGCTGTTTTTT. Translation gives CASTPGGAEVYANTGELFF.

The chain recombines TRBV29-1 with TRBJ1-1; no clear D. Germline lookup yields CDR1 SQVTM and CDR2 ANQGSEA. The CDR3 has 14 residues. Deletions cut 4 bases from V and 0 bases from J, with 12 bases between. The CDR3 region has the DNA TGCAGCGTTGTTGAGAGAGGAATGAACACTGAAGCTTTCTTT. Translated, it gives CSVVERGMNTEAFF.

This clonotype has more than one count but fewer than ten. The chain combines TRBV5-1 with TRBJ2-7; D is unresolved. The V gene lost 3 bases and the J gene lost 4 bases, with 5 bases spanning the gap. Germline V lookup: CDR1 SGHRS, CDR2 YFSETQ. The CDR3 sequence is 11 residues long. The CDR3 loop is CASSYDYEQYF. CDR3 sequence (DNA): TGCGCCAGCAGCTACGATTACGAGCAGTACTTC.

V usage is TRBV15 and J usage is TRBJ2-4; D tentatively reads TRBD1 or TRBD2 (6 bases each). CDR3 length: 15 amino acids. V gave up 5 bases and J gave up 8 bases, with 19 bases separating them. Looked up from germline, CDR1 is LNHNV and CDR2 is YYDKDF (reference sequence). The DNA of the CDR3 is TGTGCCACCAGCCACCCCGGGGGCCGGAGGGACATTCAGTACTTC. This sequence encodes CATSHPGGRRDIQYF.